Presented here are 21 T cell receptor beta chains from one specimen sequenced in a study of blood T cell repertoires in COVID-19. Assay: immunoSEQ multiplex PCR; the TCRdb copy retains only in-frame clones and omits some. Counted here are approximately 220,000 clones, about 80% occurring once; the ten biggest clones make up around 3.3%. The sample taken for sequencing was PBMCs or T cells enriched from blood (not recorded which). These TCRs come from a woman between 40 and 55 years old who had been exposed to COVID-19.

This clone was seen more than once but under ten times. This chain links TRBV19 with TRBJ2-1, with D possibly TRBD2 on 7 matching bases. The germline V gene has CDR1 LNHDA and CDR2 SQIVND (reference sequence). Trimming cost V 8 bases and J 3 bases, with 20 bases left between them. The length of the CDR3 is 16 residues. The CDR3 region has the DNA TGTGCCAGTGGACTCGGGGGGCGGTCAGGCTACAATGAGCAGTTCTTC. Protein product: CASGLGGRSGYNEQFF.

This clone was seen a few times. The CDR3 here is CASSYLGLGIGTEAFF. In DNA, the CDR3 is TGTGCCAGCAGTTACTTGGGGCTGGGTATAGGTACTGAAGCTTTCTTT. The V and J genes are TRBV6-2 or TRBV6-3 and TRBJ1-1; a possible D gene is TRBD1 (5 bases). This CDR3 region has 16 residues. CDR1 and CDR2 from the germline V gene are MNHEY and SVGEGT. V lost 1 base and J lost 5, with 17 bases in between.

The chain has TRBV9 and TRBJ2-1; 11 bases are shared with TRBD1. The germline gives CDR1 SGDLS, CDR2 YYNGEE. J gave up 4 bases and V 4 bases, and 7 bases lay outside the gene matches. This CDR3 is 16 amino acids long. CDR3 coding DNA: TGTGCCAGCAGCACCGCCGGGACAGGGGGATACAATGAGCAGTTCTTC. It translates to CASSTAGTGGYNEQFF. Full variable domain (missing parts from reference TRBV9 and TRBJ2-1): DSGVTQTPKHLITATGQRVTLRCSPRSGDLSVYWYQQSLDQGLQFLIQYYNGEERAKGNILERFSAQQFPDLHSELNLSSLELGDSALYFCASSTAGTGGYNEQFFGPGTRLTVL.

CDR3 loop: CASSPLTGRNTEAFF. The CDR3 DNA reads as TGTGCCAGCAGTCCTTTGACAGGAAGGAACACTGAAGCTTTCTTT. The chain links TRBV2 to TRBJ1-1, with D possibly matching TRBD1 (6 bases). The germline V gene has CDR1 SNHLY and CDR2 FYNNEI. The CDR3 has 15 amino acids. Trimming removed 5 bases from V and 1 base from J, with 14 bases in between.

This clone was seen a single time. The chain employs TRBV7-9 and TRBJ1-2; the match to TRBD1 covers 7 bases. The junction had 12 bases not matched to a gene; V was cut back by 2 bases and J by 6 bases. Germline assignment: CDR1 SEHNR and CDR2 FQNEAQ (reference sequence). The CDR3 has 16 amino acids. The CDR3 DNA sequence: TGTGCCAGCAGCTTATACCCGCAGGGGGAATTGGATGGCTACACCTTC. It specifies CASSLYPQGELDGYTF. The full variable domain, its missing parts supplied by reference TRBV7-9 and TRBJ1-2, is DTGVSQNPRHKITKRGQNVTFRCDPISEHNRLYWYRQTLGQGPEFLTYFQNEAQLEKSRLLSDRFSAERPKGSFSTLEIQRTEQGDSAMYLCASSLYPQGELDGYTFGSGTRLTVV.

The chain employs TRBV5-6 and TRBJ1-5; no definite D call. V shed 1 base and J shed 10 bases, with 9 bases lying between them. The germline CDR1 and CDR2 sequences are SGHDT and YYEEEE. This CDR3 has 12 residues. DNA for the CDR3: TGTGCCAGCAGCTTGAGCCTAGGACCCCAGCATTTT. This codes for CASSLSLGPQHF. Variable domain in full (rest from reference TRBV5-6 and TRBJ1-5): DAGVTQSPTHLIKTRGQQVTLRCSPKSGHDTVSWYQQALGQGPQFIFQYYEEEERQRGNFPDRFSGHQFPNYSSELNVNALLLGDSALYLCASSLSLGPQHFGDGTRLSIL.

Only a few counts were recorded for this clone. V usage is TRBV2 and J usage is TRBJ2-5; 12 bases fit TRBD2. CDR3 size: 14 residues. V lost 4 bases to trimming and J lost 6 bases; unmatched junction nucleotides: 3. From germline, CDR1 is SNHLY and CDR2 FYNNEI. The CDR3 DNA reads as TGTGCCAGCAGTGCTGGACTAGCGGGGCAGACCCAGTACTTC. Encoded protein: CASSAGLAGQTQYF.

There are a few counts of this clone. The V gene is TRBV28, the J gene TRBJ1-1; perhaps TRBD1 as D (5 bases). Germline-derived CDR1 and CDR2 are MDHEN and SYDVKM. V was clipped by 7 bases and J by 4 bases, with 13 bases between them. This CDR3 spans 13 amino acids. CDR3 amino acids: CASTAGGVTEAFF. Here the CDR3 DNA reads TGTGCCAGCACCGCGGGGGGGGTCACTGAAGCTTTCTTT.

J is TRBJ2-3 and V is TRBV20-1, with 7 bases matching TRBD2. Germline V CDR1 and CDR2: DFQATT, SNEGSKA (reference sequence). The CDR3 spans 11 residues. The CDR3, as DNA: TGCGCCTACTATAGCGGGGATACGCAGTATTTT. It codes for CAYYSGDTQYF.

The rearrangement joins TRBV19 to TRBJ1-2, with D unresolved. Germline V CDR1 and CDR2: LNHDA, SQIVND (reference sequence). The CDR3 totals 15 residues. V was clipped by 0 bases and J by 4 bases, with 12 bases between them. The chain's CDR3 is CASSIDRVSPYGYTF. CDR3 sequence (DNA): TGTGCCAGTAGTATAGATCGGGTATCCCCCTATGGCTACACCTTC.

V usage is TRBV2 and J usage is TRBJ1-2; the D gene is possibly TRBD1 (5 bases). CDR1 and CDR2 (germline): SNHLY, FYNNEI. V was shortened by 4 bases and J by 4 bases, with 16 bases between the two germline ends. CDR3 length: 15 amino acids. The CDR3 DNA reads TGTGCCAGCAGTGCCGGACACCCTATCGCCTATGGCTACACCTTC. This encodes CASSAGHPIAYGYTF.

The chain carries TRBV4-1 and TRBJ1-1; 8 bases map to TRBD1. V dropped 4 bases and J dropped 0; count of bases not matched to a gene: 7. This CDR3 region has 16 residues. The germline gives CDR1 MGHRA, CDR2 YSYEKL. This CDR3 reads CASSPSGGPMNTEAFF. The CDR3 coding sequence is TGCGCCAGCAGCCCCTCAGGGGGCCCCATGAACACTGAAGCTTTCTTT.

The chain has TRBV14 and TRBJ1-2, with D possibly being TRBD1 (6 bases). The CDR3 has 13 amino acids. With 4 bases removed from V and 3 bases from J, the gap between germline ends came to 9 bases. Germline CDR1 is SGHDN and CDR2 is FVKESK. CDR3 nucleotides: TGTGCCAGCAGCCCAGGGGAAGACTATGGCTACACCTTC. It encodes CASSPGEDYGYTF.

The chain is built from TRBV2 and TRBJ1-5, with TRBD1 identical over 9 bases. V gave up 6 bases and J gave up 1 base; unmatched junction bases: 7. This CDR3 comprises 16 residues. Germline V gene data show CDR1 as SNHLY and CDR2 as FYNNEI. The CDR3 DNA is TGTGCCAGCAGGGGTCCGGGGACAGGGAGCAATCAGCCCCAGCATTTT. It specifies CASRGPGTGSNQPQHF.

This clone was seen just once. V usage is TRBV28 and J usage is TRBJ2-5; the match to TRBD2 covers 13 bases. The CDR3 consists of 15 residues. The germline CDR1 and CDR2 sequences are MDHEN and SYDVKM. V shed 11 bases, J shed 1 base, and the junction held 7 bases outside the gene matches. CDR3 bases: TGTGCCGTTAGGGGGACTAGCGGGGCCCAAGAGACCCAGTACTTC. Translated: CAVRGTSGAQETQYF. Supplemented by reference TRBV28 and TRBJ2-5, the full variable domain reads DVKVTQSSRYLVKRTGEKVFLECVQDMDHENMFWYRQDPGLGLRLIYFSYDVKMKEKGDIPEGYSVSREKKERFSLILESASTNQTSMYLCAVRGTSGAQETQYFGPGTRLLVL.

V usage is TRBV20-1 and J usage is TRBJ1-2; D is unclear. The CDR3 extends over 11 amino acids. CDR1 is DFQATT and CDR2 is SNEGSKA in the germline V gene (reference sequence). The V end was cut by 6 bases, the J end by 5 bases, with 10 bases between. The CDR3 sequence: CSAPNLYGYTF. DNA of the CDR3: TGCAGTGCACCGAACTTATATGGCTACACCTTC.

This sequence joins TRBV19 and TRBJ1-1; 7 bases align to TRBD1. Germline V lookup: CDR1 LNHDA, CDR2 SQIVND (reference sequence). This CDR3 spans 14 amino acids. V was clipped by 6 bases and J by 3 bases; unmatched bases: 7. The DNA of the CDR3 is TGTGCCAGTAGGGGAGCAGACAGGGACACTGAAGCTTTCTTT. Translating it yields CASRGADRDTEAFF.

The CDR3 sequence: CASSHTTDFYEQYF. The CDR3 region has the DNA TGTGCCAGCAGCCATACGACAGATTTCTACGAGCAGTACTTC. The chain combines TRBV3-1 (or the pseudogene TRBV3-2) with TRBJ2-7, with D tentatively TRBD1 (5 bases). The CDR3 spans 14 residues. CDR1 is LGHDT, CDR2 YNNKEL, per germline (reference sequence). Trimming took 3 bases from V and 3 from J, leaving 12 bases between them.

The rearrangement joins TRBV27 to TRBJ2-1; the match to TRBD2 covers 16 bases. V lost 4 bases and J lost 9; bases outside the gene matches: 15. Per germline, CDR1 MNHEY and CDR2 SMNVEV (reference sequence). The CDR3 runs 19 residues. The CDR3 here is CASSSYPGLAGGPAGEQFF. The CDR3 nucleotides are TGTGCCAGCAGTTCCTACCCGGGACTAGCGGGGGGGCCCGCGGGTGAGCAGTTCTTC.

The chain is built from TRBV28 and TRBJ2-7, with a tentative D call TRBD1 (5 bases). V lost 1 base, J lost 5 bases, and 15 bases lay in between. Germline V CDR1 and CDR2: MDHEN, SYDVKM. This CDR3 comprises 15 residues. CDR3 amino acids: CASSLSLRVGDEQYF. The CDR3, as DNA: TGTGCCAGCAGTTTATCCCTCCGGGTAGGGGACGAGCAGTACTTC.

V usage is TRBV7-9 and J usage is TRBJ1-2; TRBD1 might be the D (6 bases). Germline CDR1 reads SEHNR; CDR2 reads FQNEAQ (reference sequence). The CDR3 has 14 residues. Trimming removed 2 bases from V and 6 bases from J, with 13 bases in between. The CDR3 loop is CASSLSTGLDGYTF. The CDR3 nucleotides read TGTGCCAGCAGCTTATCTACAGGGCTGGATGGCTACACCTTC.